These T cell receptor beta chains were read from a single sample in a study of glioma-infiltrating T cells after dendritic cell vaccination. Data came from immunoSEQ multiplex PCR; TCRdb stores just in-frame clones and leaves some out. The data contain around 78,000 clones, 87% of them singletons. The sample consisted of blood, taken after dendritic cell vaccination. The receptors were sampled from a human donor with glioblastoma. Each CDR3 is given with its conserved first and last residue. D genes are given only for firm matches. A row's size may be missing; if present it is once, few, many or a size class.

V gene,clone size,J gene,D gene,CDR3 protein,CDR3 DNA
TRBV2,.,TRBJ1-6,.,CASSERVVRDSPLHF,TGTGCCAGCAGTGAGCGGGTAGTTAGGGATTCACCCCTCCACTTT
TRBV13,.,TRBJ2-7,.,CASSPEVDSKRAYEQYF,TGTGCCAGCAGCCCCGAGGTGGACAGTAAAAGGGCTTACGAGCAGTACTTC
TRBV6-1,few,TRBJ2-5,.,CASSASGNRETQYF,TGTGCCAGCAGCGCATCCGGGAACAGAGAGACCCAGTACTTC
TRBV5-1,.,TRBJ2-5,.,CASSLLRQGMETQYF,TGCGCCAGCAGCTTGCTTAGGCAGGGGATGGAGACCCAGTACTTC
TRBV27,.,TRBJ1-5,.,CASSLSSRNQPQHF,TGTGCCAGCAGTTTAAGCTCACGCAATCAGCCCCAGCATTTT
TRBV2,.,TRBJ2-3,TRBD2,CASSPRTSGRARDTQYF,TGTGCCAGCAGTCCCCGGACTAGCGGGAGGGCCAGGGATACGCAGTATTTT
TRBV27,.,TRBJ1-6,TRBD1,CASSPRGARDSPLHF,TGTGCCAGCAGTCCCAGGGGGGCCAGGGATTCACCCCTCCACTTT
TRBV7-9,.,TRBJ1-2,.,CASNLDWGTSNYGYTF,TGTGCCAGCAACTTAGATTGGGGCACTTCTAACTATGGCTACACCTTC
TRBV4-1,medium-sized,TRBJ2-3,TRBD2,CASSQEVESGSTTDTQYF,TGCGCCAGCAGCCAAGAAGTGGAAAGCGGGAGCACCACAGATACGCAGTATTTT
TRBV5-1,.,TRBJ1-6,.,CASSLRGAYNSPLHF,TGCGCCAGCAGCTTGCGGGGGGCTTATAATTCACCCCTCCACTTT
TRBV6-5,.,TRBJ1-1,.,CASSGLGIEAFF,TGTGCCAGCAGCGGACTAGGAATTGAAGCTTTCTTT
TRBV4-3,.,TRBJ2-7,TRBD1,CASSQDWSQGDSYEQYF,TGCGCCAGCAGCCAAGATTGGAGCCAGGGGGACTCCTACGAGCAGTACTTC
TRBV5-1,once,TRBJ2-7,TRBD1,CASSLAWQGDPSYEQYF,TGCGCCAGCAGCTTGGCCTGGCAGGGGGACCCTTCCTACGAGCAGTACTTC
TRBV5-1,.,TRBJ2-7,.,CASSLELAYYEQYF,TGCGCCAGCAGCTTGGAGCTCGCCTATTACGAGCAGTACTTC
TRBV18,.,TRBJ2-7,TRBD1,CASSRDRTGEQYF,TGTGCCAGCTCACGGGACAGGACAGGCGAGCAGTACTTC
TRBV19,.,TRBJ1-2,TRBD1,CASTLLGTGDGGYTF,TGTGCCAGTACCCTTCTTGGGACAGGGGACGGTGGCTACACCTTC
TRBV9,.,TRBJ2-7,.,CASSVSPLEGPSYYEQYF,TGTGCCAGCAGCGTGTCCCCCTTGGAGGGGCCCTCATACTACGAGCAGTACTTC
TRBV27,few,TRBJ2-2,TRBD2,CASRPPGGAGGGTGELFF,TGTGCCAGCAGACCTCCCGGGGGAGCGGGAGGGGGTACCGGGGAGCTGTTTTTT
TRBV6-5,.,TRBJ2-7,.,CASSARYEQYF,TGTGCCAGCAGCGCCAGGTACGAGCAGTACTTC
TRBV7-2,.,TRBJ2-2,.,CASSSYTGELFF,TGTGCCAGCAGCTCCTACACCGGGGAGCTGTTTTTT
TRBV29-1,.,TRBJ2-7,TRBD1,CSVNLRDSSYEQYF,TGCAGCGTTAATCTCCGGGACAGCTCCTACGAGCAGTACTTC
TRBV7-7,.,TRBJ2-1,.,CASSFNLDNEQFF,TGTGCTAGCAGTTTCAACTTAGACAATGAGCAGTTCTTC
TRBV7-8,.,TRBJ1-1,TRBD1,CASSPRGTGSTEAFF,TGTGCCAGCAGCCCCAGAGGGACAGGGAGCACTGAAGCTTTCTTT
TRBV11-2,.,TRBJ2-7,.,CASSLRHPYEQYF,TGTGCCAGCAGCTTGCGGCACCCCTACGAGCAGTACTTC
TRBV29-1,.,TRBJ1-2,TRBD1,CSVVTGHYGYTF,TGCAGCGTCGTGACAGGGCACTATGGCTACACCTTC
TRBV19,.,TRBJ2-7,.,CASSGRGTQHYEQYF,TGTGCCAGTAGCGGCCGGGGAACACAGCACTACGAGCAGTACTTC
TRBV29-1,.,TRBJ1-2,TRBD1,CSVDSYVTAGGEDYGYTF,TGCAGCGTTGACTCTTATGTAACCGCAGGGGGCGAGGACTATGGCTACACCTTC
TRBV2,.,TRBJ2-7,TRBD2,CASPPRDSGRYYEQYF,TGTGCCAGCCCCCCGCGTGATAGCGGGAGGTACTACGAGCAGTACTTC
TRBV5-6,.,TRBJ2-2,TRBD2,CASSLGWREDTGELFF,TGTGCCAGCAGCTTGGGCTGGCGGGAGGACACCGGGGAGCTGTTTTTT
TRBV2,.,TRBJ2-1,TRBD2,CASSERLALGQFF,TGTGCCAGCAGTGAAAGACTAGCGCTTGGGCAGTTCTTC
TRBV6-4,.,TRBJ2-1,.,CASSEDRNNYNEQFF,TGTGCCAGCAGTGAGGACAGAAACAACTACAATGAGCAGTTCTTC
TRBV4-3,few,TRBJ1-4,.,CASSPGGGAGFEKLFF,TGCGCCAGCAGCCCCGGCGGGGGGGCCGGTTTTGAAAAACTGTTTTTT
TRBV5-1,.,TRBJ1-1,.,CASSLDGINTEAFF,TGCGCCAGCAGCTTGGACGGGATTAACACTGAAGCTTTCTTT
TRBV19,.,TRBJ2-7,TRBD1,CASSKGRDSYEQYF,TGTGCCAGTAGTAAAGGTAGGGACAGCTACGAGCAGTACTTC
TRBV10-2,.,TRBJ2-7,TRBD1,CATRTGYEQYF,TGCGCCACCAGGACAGGGTACGAGCAGTACTTC
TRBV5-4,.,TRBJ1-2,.,CASSLREGSSEGYTF,TGTGCCAGCAGTTTGAGGGAGGGGTCGTCGGAGGGCTACACCTTC
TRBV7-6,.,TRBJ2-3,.,CASSLGRTDTQYF,TGTGCCAGCAGCCTGGGGCGGACAGATACGCAGTATTTT
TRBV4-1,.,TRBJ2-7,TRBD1,CASRKRYTGDFDEQYF,TGCGCCAGCAGAAAGAGGTACACAGGGGATTTCGACGAGCAGTACTTC
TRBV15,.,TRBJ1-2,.,CATSQKGPEGYTF,TGTGCCACCAGCCAGAAGGGGCCGGAAGGCTACACCTTC
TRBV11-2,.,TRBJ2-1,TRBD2,CASSLAIRWTSSYNEQFF,TGTGCCAGCAGCTTAGCAATTAGATGGACTAGCTCCTACAATGAGCAGTTCTTC